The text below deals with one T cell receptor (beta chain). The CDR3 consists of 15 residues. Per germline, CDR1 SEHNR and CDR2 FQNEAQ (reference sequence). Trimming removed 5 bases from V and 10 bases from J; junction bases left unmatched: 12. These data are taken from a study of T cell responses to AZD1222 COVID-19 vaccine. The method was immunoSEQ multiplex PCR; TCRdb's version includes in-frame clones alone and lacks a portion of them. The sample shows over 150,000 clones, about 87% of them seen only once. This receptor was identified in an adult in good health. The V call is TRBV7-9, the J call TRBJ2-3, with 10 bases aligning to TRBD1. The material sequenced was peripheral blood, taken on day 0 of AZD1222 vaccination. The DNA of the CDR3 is TGTGCCAGCAGCCCTCCGGGACAGGGGCTTTGGGCGCAGTATTTT. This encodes CASSPPGQGLWAQYF.